The clone carrying this T cell receptor beta chain appeared many times. Its specificity is not known. TCRdb reprocessed the reads via MiXCR and lists one record per CDR3 protein. This repertoire shows almost 550,000 distinct CDR3 sequences, 15% to 20% found once; its top ten account for more than 20%. The sample comes from a study of T cell repertoires in cytomegalovirus infection. On the study more broadly: Through public TCR beta signatures, both CMV infection and matching HLA type were indicated. Findings and caveats of the study: Summed frequency of shared TCR beta families picked out CMV carriers who also had the relevant HLA. The ex vivo response was dominated by HLA-C-restricted CMV-specific TCR beta clonotypes.

V was pared by 3 bases and J by 5 bases, with 4 bases of the junction left unmatched. In germline, CDR1 is SEHNR, CDR2 FQNEAQ (reference sequence). This CDR3 region has 15 residues. Material for sequencing was CD8+ T cells from PBMCs. This TCR was recovered from a human donor in good health (CMV status not recorded). Some clones in this sample may be carry-over from other donors' samples. The chain carries TRBV7-9 and TRBJ2-1; 10 bases align to TRBD2. The CDR3 protein is CASSFLAGGDNEQFF. The CDR3 DNA reads as TGTGCCAGCAGCTTCTTAGCGGGGGGTGACAATGAGCAGTTCTTC. Together with reference TRBV7-9 and TRBJ2-1, the CDR3 gives the full variable domain: DTGVSQNPRHKITKRGQNVTFRCDPISEHNRLYWYRQTLGQGPEFLTYFQNEAQLEKSRLLSDRFSAERPKGSFSTLEIQRTEQGDSAMYLCASSFLAGGDNEQFFGPGTRLTVL.